Below, 31 T cell receptor beta chains from the same sample are listed, as sequenced in a study of shared clonotypes between healthy human individuals. Produced via immunoSEQ multiplex PCR; TCRdb's table is partial and in-frame only. The sample lists roughly 1 million clones, about 80% occurring once. Sequenced: memory CD4+ T cells from PBMCs. The subset is: CD45RA-negative fraction. Receptor source: a man younger than 35 in good health. Some clones in this sample may be carry-over from other donors' samples.

This clone is a singleton in its sample. The genes are TRBV5-1 and TRBJ2-7; no firm D call. This CDR3 has 13 amino acids. Germline-derived CDR1 and CDR2 are SGHRS and YFSETQ. Trimming cost V 5 bases and J 2 bases, with 11 bases left between them. CDR3 sequence (DNA): TGCGCCAGCAGTGGACCCGAGGCCTACGAGCAGTACTTC. Translating gives CASSGPEAYEQYF. Supplemented by reference TRBV5-1 and TRBJ2-7, the full variable domain reads KAGVTQTPRYLIKTRGQQVTLSCSPISGHRSVSWYQQTPGQGLQFLFEYFSETQRNKGNFPGRFSGRQFSNSRSEMNVSTLELGDSALYLCASSGPEAYEQYFGPGTRLTVT.

The V gene is TRBV28, the J gene TRBJ2-4; no firm D call. CDR3 length: 12 residues. V was trimmed by 1 base and J by 9 bases, leaving 7 bases between them. The germline V gene has CDR1 MDHEN and CDR2 SYDVKM. The CDR3 DNA reads TGTGCCAGCAGTTTATCTACGGGCATTCAGTACTTC. Translating it yields CASSLSTGIQYF.

The chain joins TRBV30 to TRBJ2-5; D not resolved. The DNA end favors TRBJ2-7, so the J call may be wrong. The CDR3 has 13 amino acids. Germline V lookup: CDR1 GTSNPN, CDR2 SVGIG (reference sequence). CDR3 sequence reads: CAWSVDWRYEQYF. The CDR3 DNA reads as TGTGCCTGGAGTGTAGACTGGAGATACGAGCAGTACTTC.

The chain combines TRBV21-1 with TRBJ1-5; the table's D call of TRBD1 was not tested on the DNA. TRBV21-1 is a known pseudogene. The CDR3 extends over 16 amino acids. The CDR3 here is CASSNRRGLSNQPQHF. The CDR3 coding sequence is TGTGCCAGCAGCAACCGGAGGGGGCTGTCCAATCAGCCCCAGCATTTT.

The V and J genes are TRBV28 and TRBJ2-5; D uncertain. Trimming took off 4 bases at V and 1 base at J, with 10 bases between the two ends. Looked up from germline, CDR1 is MDHEN and CDR2 is SYDVKM. The CDR3 consists of 14 residues. As DNA, the CDR3 is TGTGCCAGCAGTTCCGCAAGCCCCCAAGAGACCCAGTACTTC. It translates to CASSSASPQETQYF.

The rearrangement joins TRBV5-1 to TRBJ2-6; 9 bases are shared with TRBD1. Germline loops: CDR1 SGHRS, CDR2 YFSETQ. The CDR3 is made up of 17 amino acids. The V segment lost 4 bases and the J segment 0 bases; nucleotides outside the gene matches: 5. The chain's CDR3 is CASSPGTGSSGANVLTF. Here the CDR3 DNA reads TGCGCCAGCAGCCCTGGGACAGGGAGCTCTGGGGCCAACGTCCTGACTTTC. The full variable domain, with the rest looked up from reference TRBV5-1 and TRBJ2-6, is KAGVTQTPRYLIKTRGQQVTLSCSPISGHRSVSWYQQTPGQGLQFLFEYFSETQRNKGNFPGRFSGRQFSNSRSEMNVSTLELGDSALYLCASSPGTGSSGANVLTFGAGSRLTVL.

The J gene is TRBJ2-1, the V gene TRBV18; TRBD2 might be the D (6 bases). Trimming removed 0 bases at V and 4 bases at J, with 13 bases between. The V gene's germline CDR1 is KGHSH and CDR2 LQKENI. The CDR3 runs 16 residues. Here the CDR3 reads CASSPPGGLAYNEQFF. CDR3 DNA: TGTGCCAGCTCACCACCGGGGGGACTGGCTTACAATGAGCAGTTCTTC.

This clone was recorded once. The chain has TRBV2 and TRBJ2-5; 8 nucleotides agree with TRBD2. This CDR3 is built from 14 residues. CDR1 is SNHLY and CDR2 is FYNNEI in the germline V gene. Trimming removed 6 bases from V and 1 base from J; junction bases left unmatched: 4. The CDR3 here is CASSQTSGQETQYF. Written as DNA, the CDR3 is TGTGCCAGCAGCCAAACTAGCGGCCAAGAGACCCAGTACTTC. Together with reference TRBV2 and TRBJ2-5, the CDR3 gives the full variable domain: EPEVTQTPSHQVTQMGQEVILRCVPISNHLYFYWYRQILGQKVEFLVSFYNNEISEKSEIFDDQFSVERPDGSNFTLKIRSTKLEDSAMYFCASSQTSGQETQYFGPGTRLLVL.

V usage is TRBV7-2 and J usage is TRBJ1-1; D gene uncertain. There are 12 residues in the CDR3. The germline V gene has CDR1 SGHTA and CDR2 FQGNSA. V lost 3 bases and J lost 11, with 13 bases in between. In nucleotides, the CDR3 is TGTGCCAGCAGCTTTAGTAGGGAGGTGGCTTTCTTT. Translation gives CASSFSREVAFF.

This chain joins TRBV28 and TRBJ2-7, with 8 positions matching TRBD2. V shed 5 bases and J 3 bases; nucleotides not matched to a gene: 6. The CDR3 is 14 residues long. The V gene's germline CDR1 is MDHEN and CDR2 SYDVKM. DNA of the CDR3: TGTGCCAGCAGTACAGGCGGGAGGCGCTACGAGCAGTACTTC. Translated, it gives CASSTGGRRYEQYF.

The V gene is TRBV2, the J gene TRBJ2-7, with 13 bases aligning to TRBD2. CDR1 is SNHLY, CDR2 FYNNEI, per germline. J gave up 0 bases and V 6 bases, and 11 bases lay outside the gene matches. The CDR3 consists of 18 residues. The CDR3 is CASSGFSGTSGDSYEQYF. CDR3 DNA: TGTGCCAGCAGCGGTTTCTCCGGGACTAGCGGGGACTCCTACGAGCAGTACTTC.

V and J are TRBV5-1 and TRBJ2-7, with TRBD2 matching over 11 bases. V shed 1 base, J shed 4 bases, and the junction held 4 bases outside the gene matches. CDR1 is SGHRS and CDR2 is YFSETQ in the germline V gene. The CDR3 consists of 15 residues. CDR3 loop: CASSLILAGVYEQYF. The CDR3 region has the DNA TGCGCCAGCAGCTTGATACTAGCGGGAGTGTACGAGCAGTACTTC.

The rearrangement links TRBV10-3 to TRBJ2-1; 13 bases match TRBD2. The CDR3 sequence is 15 residues long. The junction had 3 bases not matched to a gene; V was cut back by 2 bases and J by 8 bases. CDR1 is ENHRY and CDR2 is SYGVKD in the germline V gene. The CDR3 DNA sequence: TGTGCCATCAGTGAGGGACTAGCGGGAGTTTATGAGCAGTTCTTC. Amino acids: CAISEGLAGVYEQFF.

The chain has TRBV15 and TRBJ2-7; 10 nucleotides agree with TRBD1. This CDR3 region has 14 residues. The germline V gene encodes CDR1 LNHNV and CDR2 YYDKDF (reference sequence). V shed 5 bases and J 3 bases; nucleotides not matched to a gene: 4. This CDR3 reads CATSPRDRGYEQYF. In nucleotides, the CDR3 is TGTGCCACCAGCCCACGGGACAGGGGCTACGAGCAGTACTTC.

The J gene is TRBJ1-5, the V gene TRBV2; D gene uncertain. From germline, CDR1 is SNHLY and CDR2 FYNNEI. V was trimmed by 5 bases and J by 3 bases, leaving 11 bases between them. This CDR3 has 14 residues. Here the CDR3 reads CASSTQQYNQPQHF. Here the CDR3 DNA reads TGTGCCAGCAGTACGCAGCAGTACAATCAGCCCCAGCATTTT.

The chain carries TRBV12-5 and TRBJ2-4; 9 bases match TRBD2. The CDR3 covers 18 residues. After removal of 1 base from V and 2 bases from J, the junction contained 9 bases not matched to a gene. Per the germline V gene, CDR1 is LGHNT and CDR2 is FRNRAP. CDR3 DNA sequence: TGTGCTAGTGGTTTGGGGTTAGCGGGAGATTTTCCCAAAAACATTCAGTACTTC. Amino acids: CASGLGLAGDFPKNIQYF.

The gene calls are TRBV29-1 and TRBJ2-7; no definite D call. The CDR3 length is 11 residues. CDR1 is SQVTM and CDR2 is ANQGSEA in the germline V gene. The V and J ends lost 7 bases and 1 base respectively, with 8 bases between them. CDR3 residues: CSARQSYEQYF. The CDR3 DNA follows: TGCAGCGCACGGCAGTCCTACGAGCAGTACTTC.

The V and J genes are TRBV5-4 and TRBJ1-4, with unresolved D. The CDR3 runs to 13 residues. With 2 bases removed from V and 14 bases from J, the gap between germline ends came to 16 bases. CDR1 and CDR2 (germline): SGHNT, YYREEE (reference sequence). In DNA form, the CDR3 reads TGTGCCAGCAGCTTAAACGGGGAGAAAAGTCTGTTTTTT. This sequence encodes CASSLNGEKSLFF. The full variable domain, with the rest looked up from reference TRBV5-4 and TRBJ1-4, is ETGVTQSPTHLIKTRGQQVTLRCSSQSGHNTVSWYQQALGQGPQFIFQYYREEENGRGNFPPRFSGLQFPNYSSELNVNALELDDSALYLCASSLNGEKSLFFGSGTQLSVL.

The chain recombines TRBV30 with TRBJ1-6; D is perhaps TRBD1 (5 bases). The germline gives CDR1 GTSNPN, CDR2 SVGIG (reference sequence). The CDR3 contains 14 residues. The germline V and J ends were trimmed by 3 bases and 8 bases, with 14 bases remaining between them. For the CDR3, the DNA is TGTGCCTGGAGCCCCCGGGGGTGGCATTCACCCCTCCACTTT. It specifies CAWSPRGWHSPLHF.

The rearrangement links TRBV4-1 to TRBJ2-3; D gene ambiguous. V lost 0 bases to trimming and J lost 4 bases, with 8 bases between them. This CDR3 region has 14 residues. In germline, CDR1 is MGHRA, CDR2 YSYEKL. The CDR3 is CASSQDKLPDTQYF. The CDR3 nucleotides read TGCGCCAGCAGCCAAGATAAGCTCCCAGATACGCAGTATTTT.

The V and J genes are TRBV2 and TRBJ1-4; perhaps TRBD1 as D (5 bases). The V and J ends lost 6 bases and 7 bases respectively, with 12 bases between them. Looked up from germline, CDR1 is SNHLY and CDR2 is FYNNEI. There are 13 residues in the CDR3. The CDR3: CASSKQGSEKLFF. The CDR3 coding sequence is TGTGCCAGCAGCAAGCAGGGCAGTGAAAAACTGTTTTTT.

CDR3 in amino acids: CASSRQGAEKLFF. CDR3 DNA: TGTGCCAGCAGCCGGCAGGGAGCCGAAAAACTGTTTTTT. This chain connects TRBV6-5 to TRBJ1-4; TRBD1 might be the D (5 bases). The CDR3 runs to 13 residues. Trimming pared 6 bases from V and 8 bases from J, leaving 13 bases between. The germline V gene encodes CDR1 MNHEY and CDR2 SVGAGI.

The V gene is TRBV4-1, the J gene TRBJ2-3; 7 positions agree with TRBD2. The CDR3 runs to 19 residues. J gave up 2 bases and V 1 base, and 15 bases lay outside the gene matches. CDR1 and CDR2 (germline): MGHRA, YSYEKL. The chain's CDR3 is CASSQGFWSRERITDTQYF. Written as DNA, the CDR3 is TGCGCCAGCAGCCAAGGGTTCTGGTCGCGGGAGCGCATCACAGATACGCAGTATTTT.

This chain connects TRBV7-9 to TRBJ2-3, with D tentatively TRBD1 (7 bases). Trimming left V 5 bases short and J 1 base short, with 13 bases between. CDR3 length equals 15 residues. Germline values: CDR1 SEHNR, CDR2 FQNEAQ (reference sequence). This chain's CDR3 is CASSNPRGGTDTQYF. CDR3 sequence (DNA): TGTGCCAGCAGCAACCCCAGGGGGGGCACAGATACGCAGTATTTT.

Turning to this clone: Possible read error: a much larger clone is one base away. The chain employs TRBV5-4 and TRBJ2-6; D ambiguous. Germline V gene lookup returns CDR1 SGHNT and CDR2 YYREEE (reference sequence). The CDR3 totals 13 residues. Trimming took 4 bases from V and 1 from J, leaving 3 bases between them. The chain's CDR3 is CASSPSGANVLTF. For the CDR3, the DNA is TGTGCCAGCAGCCCTTCTGGGGCCAACGTCCTGACTTTC.

This clone has only one observation. The chain is built from TRBV19 and TRBJ2-1; 9 bases fit TRBD2. Germline V lookup: CDR1 LNHDA, CDR2 SQIVND (reference sequence). This CDR3 is 14 amino acids long. J was trimmed by 5 bases and V by 6 bases; bases with no gene match: 5. The CDR3 nucleotides read TGTGCCAGTAGCAGGGCTAGCGGGAACAATGAGCAGTTCTTC. This gives the protein CASSRASGNNEQFF.

This clone was picked up a small number of times. V and J are TRBV28 and TRBJ2-3, with a tentative D call TRBD2 (6 bases). This CDR3 has 14 residues. From germline, CDR1 is MDHEN and CDR2 SYDVKM. With 10 bases removed from V and 6 bases from J, the gap between germline ends came to 20 bases. CDR3 sequence (DNA): TGTGCCACCTTAACTAGCTCCCAGAGGGATACGCAGTATTTT. It specifies CATLTSSQRDTQYF.

A note on this clone: Within the sample, other DNA sequences also encode this same CDR3. V usage is TRBV6-1 and J usage is TRBJ1-4; D unclear. The ends were cut back, 6 bases at V and 4 bases at J, with 9 bases in the middle. The germline V gene encodes CDR1 MNHNS and CDR2 SASEGT. The CDR3 has 13 amino acids. CDR3 loop: CASRTVLNEKLFF. CDR3 DNA: TGTGCCAGCAGGACGGTACTTAATGAAAAACTGTTTTTT.

The V call is TRBV30, the J call TRBJ2-6; possibly TRBD2 for D (5 bases). Trimming shortened V by 4 bases and J by 0 bases, and 10 bases separated the two germline ends. The length of the CDR3 is 15 residues. CDR1 is GTSNPN and CDR2 is SVGIG in the germline V gene (reference sequence). The CDR3 sequence is CAWTRESSGANVLTF. The CDR3 DNA sequence: TGTGCCTGGACGAGGGAGAGCTCTGGGGCCAACGTCCTGACTTTC.

CDR3 protein: CASSGSSQETQYF. In DNA form, the CDR3 reads TGTGCCAGCAGTGGGAGCAGCCAAGAGACCCAGTACTTC. This chain connects TRBV2 to TRBJ2-5, with D hard to call. The CDR3 consists of 13 residues. Germline-derived CDR1 and CDR2 are SNHLY and FYNNEI. V was pared by 4 bases and J by 1 base, with 7 bases between.

As to this clone: The same CDR3 can be traced to other DNA sequences in this sample. The rearrangement uses TRBV6-5 and TRBJ1-4; D is unclear. Germline V gene lookup returns CDR1 MNHEY and CDR2 SVGAGI. V lost 2 bases and J lost 4, with 5 bases in between. CDR3 size: 13 residues. DNA of the CDR3: TGTGCCAGCAGTTACCGTCGTAATGAAAAACTGTTTTTT. As protein: CASSYRRNEKLFF.